This entry concerns a single T cell receptor (beta chain). Its target is not known. The protocol was immunoSEQ multiplex PCR, while the TCRdb copy is restricted to in-frame clones and leaves out a portion. The sample gives 50,000 to 60,000 clones, around 68% of which show up once; roughly 18% is in the top ten. There are 14 residues in the CDR3. The germline V gene encodes CDR1 SQVTM and CDR2 ANQGSEA. V lost 7 bases and J 7 bases, leaving 22 bases between the germline ends. The sample comes from a study of vaccination effects on CD4 cells after COVID-19. At the level of the study: The cohort was immunized with two doses of either the BNT162b2 or mRNA-1273 vaccine.

Points from the study as a whole: Researchers report that only 1 of 255 vaccine-induced clones in healthy vaccinees cross-reacted with common cold coronaviruses. No early post-infection timepoints were available in the study, which also included few convalescent patients.

Viral peptide pools were used in the ViraFEST assay to expand antigen-specific CD4+ T cells, and sequencing came afterward. Once cultured for roughly nine days, the cells underwent separation to obtain CD4+ T cells. The healthy vaccine recipients, who had no prior SARS-CoV-2 infection, showed negative nucleocapsid antibodies. Cultures got half-medium changes with IL-2 on days 3 and 7. The sample here was CD4+ T cells from PBMCs cultured with SARS-CoV-2 spike peptides, taken before COVID-19 vaccination. The sequence derives from a human donor who received a COVID-19 vaccine. The V call is TRBV29-1, the J call TRBJ1-2, with D unresolved. Here the CDR3 DNA reads TGCAGCGCCGAAGGCGCAGGAAAAGCAGGTGGCTACACCTTC. Translating it yields CSAEGAGKAGGYTF. The whole variable domain, remainder taken from reference TRBV29-1 and TRBJ1-2, is SAVISQKPSRDICQRGTSLTIQCQVDSQVTMMFWYRQQPGQSLTLIATANQGSEATYESGFVIDKFPISRPNLTFSTLTVSNMSPEDSSIYLCSAEGAGKAGGYTFGSGTRLTVV.